This TCR beta chain was found in a study of cytomegalovirus exposure and HLA in healthy donors (dated by TCRdb to about 2017). Turning to the overall study: An earlier analysis of some 500 of the donors reported more than 250 Gb of sequence data and 117 million unique TCR beta sequences from some 180 million T cells. The number of donors typed differed by locus, with 629-630 for A, B, C, DRB1 and DQB1, roughly 550 for DQA1, 600 to 610 for DPA1, and over 400 for DPB1. An earlier analysis of about 600 of the donors used high-throughput TCR beta sequencing to judge whether each TCR beta V gene segment behaved as functional or pseudogenic. Among several hundred genotyped donors of the cohort, an average of about 220,000 unique TCR beta nucleotide sequences was sequenced per donor, of which approximately 18% were non-productive. Several DR-DQ haplotypes were handled as single units for association and clustering, since linkage in the cohort was strong. The study combined high-throughput TCR immunosequencing, statistical association of individual TCRs with disease status, and machine learning to predict cytomegalovirus infection status. Of the roughly 400 genotyped donors, 81% were placed in the genetic ancestry cluster associated with self-reported Caucasian donors. Along with the roughly 710-subject first cohort, a separate validation cohort of around 120 different subjects was used. Donor age, sex, ethnicity and CMV serostatus were collected together with the repertoire data. Rather than drawing on any new phenotypic data, the later analysis identified candidate immune exposures from TCR beta sequences and the way those sequences occurred across donors. A later genetic analysis took genome-wide SNP genotypes for about 60% of the roughly 670 donors and used that subset as a discovery cohort. Approximately 300 gigabases of sequencing data and roughly 80 million unique TCR sequences made up an early release that covered approximately 620 HLA-typed donors. In a later analysis, previously published TCR beta repertoires from roughly 710 donors were re-analyzed and high-resolution HLA genotyping was added so that TCR occurrence patterns could be studied. The aim of the study was to test whether cataloging public T cell receptors could identify signatures of past pathogen exposure. The study profiled the T cell repertoires of 500 to 800 subjects by immunosequencing and related them to cytomegalovirus serostatus. Every discovery cohort repertoire had been produced on one sequencing platform. HLA typing covered class I and class II loci at four-digit resolution.

The cohort consisted of hundreds of healthy bone marrow donors. At the time of sampling, every cohort member was nominally healthy, though immune exposures that went unrecorded were likely present. The donor tested CMV seropositive, placing the donor among the roughly 270 seropositive members of the cohort. A peripheral blood sample was provided by each donor, and peripheral blood mononuclear cells were used for TCR beta sequencing. The Qiagen DNeasy Blood Extraction Kit was used to extract genomic DNA from the blood cell samples. Paper-wide results and their limitations: Most CMV-associated TCR beta chains appeared to be HLA-restricted in a later analysis, and the HLA associations seemed to be driven largely by CMV exposure. An association between a missense DCLRE1C variant and V-gene and J-gene trimming of TCR beta chains was found in a later genetic analysis and replicated in an independent cohort. When HLA alleles, especially DR and DQ, strongly co-occurred, TCR associations were difficult to assign to individual alleles. The only immune exposure information available for the cohort was CMV serostatus. According to a later analysis, TCR association rates differed among HLA loci, with DRB1 alleles showing the most associated TCRs and HLA-C alleles showing the fewest. A further reported finding was that TCR beta sequences accurately predicted the HLA-A and HLA-B alleles for most subjects in the first cohort. Broadly in line with IMGT annotations, most TCR beta V segments showed up in productive rearrangements about 87% or about 30% of the time in an earlier analysis of 587 of the donors. Because HLA typing was unavailable for some donors at each locus, only the typed subset was used in association tests. A total of 150 to 200 TCR beta chains were listed by the study as associated with cytomegalovirus. The authors suggested that the approach could potentially be generalized to other disease states and immunological phenotypes. At a false discovery rate of 0.05, a later analysis linked fewer than 20,000 TCR beta sequences to specific HLA alleles. This cohort had only TCR beta chains sequenced, and the lack of alpha or paired-chain data limited which features could be detected. In vitro tests confirmed that a few of the cytomegalovirus-associated TCR beta chains recognize cytomegalovirus antigens. Sequencing depth was assumed to be roughly uniform across donors in the presence/absence analyses, though that assumption may not hold. In a later genetic analysis, fewer N-insertions in productive TCRs were reported among donors in an Asian-associated ancestry cluster than the roughly 670-donor mean. According to a later analysis, parvovirus B19, influenza, CMV and Epstein-Barr virus appeared linked to several top co-occurrence clusters. In both the original and validation cohorts, the classifier was reported to diagnose cytomegalovirus status with high specificity and sensitivity. While some public TCRs were present in many individuals, most TCR sequences turned up only very rarely across donors. A cluster of highly shared sequence variants was judged likely to be a technical artifact of the sequencing pipeline. In a later analysis, HLA-associated TCR beta chains showed more clonal expansion and lower generation probabilities than non-associated chains that were equally common. Some IMGT-functional V segments, including TRBV6-2 and TRBV6-3, could not be distinguished by the 87-base-pair reads and were therefore excluded. Correlated functional status among segregating V segments might be attributable to linkage disequilibrium, but an unknown experimental factor could not be ruled out. Because counts were too low, roughly 18 rarely observed V segments, including chromosome 9 orphons, were left out of the earlier analysis of some 600 of the donors.

The CDR1 and CDR2 encoded by the germline V gene are SNHLY and FYNNEI. V drops 4 bases and J drops 0 bases, leaving 10 bases in between. There are 14 amino acids in the CDR3, from cysteine to phenylalanine inclusive. The sequence is cut down to CDR3 DNA, 42 bases in frame from base 1. This clone appeared a single time. This clone's antigen is unknown. Nothing much larger sits one base from this clone, and base qualities are not available. The method was the immunoSEQ multiplex PCR assay. For the multiplex PCR, a mixture combining 60 forward primers for TCR Vbeta segments and 13 reverse primers for TCR Jbeta segments was used. Amplification of the CDR3 region of rearranged TCR beta genes was performed with a multiplex PCR assay on genomic DNA. The Illumina HiSeq System was used to sequence the amplified TCR beta libraries as 87-base-pair reads. On the authors' methods: A later analysis counted tens of millions of unique TCR beta chains across the 670 or so repertoires, and some 11 million of these chains were shared by at least two donors. A nearest-neighbor algorithm error-corrected the raw reads and collapsed the reads into unique sequences, merging closely related sequences to remove PCR and sequencing errors. CDR3 sequences were aligned to IMGT reference sequences to assign V, D and J gene segments. For a sequence to be retained, at least a six-nucleotide match to both a V gene segment and a J gene segment was required. Rearrangements were classified as productive when the CDR3 lacked stop codons and remained in frame with V and J, and all other rearrangements were classified as non-productive. Following IMGT convention, CDR3 was defined as the stretch from the second conserved V-encoded cysteine up to the conserved J-encoded phenylalanine. In an earlier analysis of 587 of the donors, sequences lacking an unambiguous match to a single V gene segment were excluded. An earlier analysis of a few hundred of the donors called V segments functional above 56.7% productive rearrangements and segregating when the between-donor standard deviation exceeded 5%. A statistical classification framework was built to diagnose cytomegalovirus status from the catalog of TCR beta chain sequences. A later analysis assigned V and J genes by comparing TCR nucleotide sequences with IMGT/GENE-DB human TR gene sequences. The TCRdist pipeline was used in a later analysis to assign CDR3 sequences and most-parsimonious VDJ recombination scenarios. In a later analysis, each TCR beta chain was defined by its CDR3 amino acid sequence together with its V-gene family, and reads lacking a unique V-gene family were excluded. To address suspected cross-contamination and a sequencing artifact, a later analysis removed approximately 590 highly shared, low-generation-probability nucleotide sequences. For each public chain, a later analysis derived a clonal expansion index from normalized ranks of inferred template counts within each repertoire. In a later analysis, generation probabilities were computed with a VDJ recombination model fitted to out-of-frame rearrangements, and the resulting probabilities were checked against IGoR. In a later analysis, hypergeometric tests were used to score TCR-TCR, TCR-HLA and TCR-CMV co-occurrence, with a repertoire-size bias correction applied to TCR pairs. A later analysis estimated false discovery rates by permuting HLA or CMV assignments 20 times. In a later analysis, co-occurring TCRs were grouped using DBSCAN, and TCRdist sequence similarity was added for clustering within HLA-allele-positive subsets. Repertoires with fewer than 30,000 or more than 120,000 public chains were left out of co-occurrence clustering, as were about 5 repertoires with anomalous nucleotide sharing. The table was pulled from immuneACCESS by TCRdb, which kept in-frame rearrangements only. Such tables lose some clones; where checked, under half of the loss comes from unresolved V genes, and the rest has no known cause. V, J and clone size were drawn from that table, and D and trimming were deduced from the DNA. This sample is represented by about 120,000 clones; about 75% of them were singletons. Clones ranked in the top ten supply 2.9% of the sample.

The source of this sequence is a middle-aged woman in good health and CMV-seropositive. The rearranged segments are TRBV2 and TRBJ2-7; tentative D gene TRBD1, with 5 bases matching. Sequenced input: PBMCs. The nucleotides are TGTGCCAGCAGTGTTGACAGCCACTCCTACGAGCAGTACTTC. Its protein product is CASSVDSHSYEQYF.